Listed here are 21 T cell receptor beta chains from one sample, sequenced in a study of blood T cells in healthy people across ages. Sample-barcoded 5' priming and a J-beta primer mix drove a second PCR of 7 to 11 cycles. A single record per CDR3 protein comes from TCRdb applying MiXCR to the 5' RACE reads. The data contain about 670,000 distinct CDR3 sequences, over 40% of them singletons. The sequencing sample was made of blood. Source of these receptors: a woman of 80 years or more in good health.

This clonotype was found a few times. The genes are TRBV20-1 and TRBJ1-1; the D is unclear. Germline V gene sequence: CDR1 DFQATT, CDR2 SNEGSKA (reference sequence). V gave up 3 bases and J gave up 0 bases, with 14 bases separating them. This CDR3 is built from 15 residues. This chain's CDR3 is CSASWFIRMNTEAFF. The CDR3 DNA is TGCAGTGCTAGCTGGTTTATCCGCATGAACACTGAAGCTTTCTTT.

This clonotype was seen at least ten times. This chain joins TRBV13 and TRBJ2-7; no definite D call. The CDR3 has 14 amino acids. Germline V gene data show CDR1 as PRHDT and CDR2 as FYEKMQ (reference sequence). V lost 2 bases to trimming and J lost 6 bases, with 14 bases between them. CDR3: CASSLKRTLGEQYF. Here the CDR3 DNA reads TGTGCCAGCAGCTTAAAAAGGACCCTTGGCGAGCAGTACTTC.

The chain combines TRBV7-2 with TRBJ1-2, with TRBD1 matching over 8 bases. This CDR3 region has 15 residues. Germline V gene sequence: CDR1 SGHTA, CDR2 FQGNSA. J gave up 7 bases and V 1 base, and 8 bases lay outside the gene matches. In DNA, the CDR3 is TGTGCCAGCAGCTTAGGGGCAGGGGGCGCGGGTGGCTACACCTTC. Translating it yields CASSLGAGGAGGYTF.

Comments on this clonotype: A read error is possible here, since a much larger clone lies one base away. V and J are TRBV5-1 and TRBJ2-3; D not resolved. The germline V gene encodes CDR1 SGHRS and CDR2 YFSETQ. The CDR3 is 15 residues long. In nucleotides, the CDR3 is TGCGCCAGCAACTTGAGTCCGGGTTCCACAGATACGCAGTATTTT. Encoded protein: CASNLSPGSTDTQYF.

This chain connects TRBV18 to TRBJ2-1, with 9 bases identical to TRBD2. This CDR3 comprises 15 residues. Germline V gene data show CDR1 as KGHSH and CDR2 as LQKENI. V lost 3 bases and J lost 8; bases outside the gene matches: 8. Written as DNA, the CDR3 is TGTGCCAGCTCACCTCGGATAGCGGGAGTGGATGAGCAGTTCTTC. It codes for CASSPRIAGVDEQFF.

In its sample, this clonotype was seen many times. The CDR3 loop reads CASSSDRRITDTQYF. CDR3 nucleotides: TGTGCCAGCAGTTCCGACAGGCGGATCACAGATACGCAGTATTTT. The chain carries TRBV2 and TRBJ2-3; tentatively, D is TRBD1 (6 bases). This CDR3 comprises 15 residues. V was shortened by 5 bases and J by 2 bases, with 14 bases between the two germline ends. Germline CDR1 SNHLY, CDR2 FYNNEI.

Notes on this clonotype: This may be a read error: a much more frequent sequence differs by one nucleotide. V is TRBV7-2 and J is TRBJ2-2; D not resolved. Germline loops: CDR1 SGHTA, CDR2 FQGNSA. This CDR3 has 12 residues. CDR3 in amino acids: CASILRLGELFF. Written as DNA, the CDR3 is TGTGCCAGCATCTTACGTCTCGGGGAGCTGTTTTTT.

The chain carries TRBV4-3 and TRBJ2-3; 7 nucleotides agree with TRBD1. V lost 2 bases to trimming and J lost 4 bases; unmatched junction nucleotides: 9. Per the germline V gene, CDR1 is LGHNA and CDR2 is YSLEER. This CDR3 region has 16 residues. The CDR3 DNA reads TGCGCCAGCAGCCAACACAGGGGTGTAGGCCCAGATACGCAGTATTTT. Its protein is CASSQHRGVGPDTQYF.

The rearrangement links TRBV7-8 to TRBJ2-5; 8 bases are shared with TRBD1. The CDR3 has 16 amino acids. Germline CDR1 and CDR2: SGHVS and FQNEAQ. Trimming cost V 5 bases and J 5 bases; bases outside gene matches: 13. DNA for the CDR3: TGTGCCAGCAGCCGTCAAGAGACAGGGGTCGGGGAGACCCAGTACTTC. It encodes CASSRQETGVGETQYF.

The chain is built from TRBV20-1 and TRBJ2-1, with 15 bases matching TRBD2. CDR1 and CDR2 from the germline V gene are DFQATT and SNEGSKA (reference sequence). This CDR3 comprises 16 residues. Germline trimming cut 5 bases from V and 3 bases from J; bases unmatched to any gene: 5. The CDR3 sequence: CSALGTSGGRYNEQFF. CDR3 DNA sequence: TGCAGTGCTCTCGGGACTAGCGGGGGGCGCTACAATGAGCAGTTCTTC.

The chain links TRBV18 to TRBJ2-3, with D tentatively TRBD1 or TRBD2 (5 bases each). Trimming removed 8 bases from V and 3 bases from J, with 18 bases in between. CDR3 length: 15 residues. CDR1 KGHSH and CDR2 LQKENI come from the germline V gene. CDR3 sequence (DNA): TGTGCCAGCACCCGGACAATCCCGGGGACAGATACGCAGTATTTT. It translates to CASTRTIPGTDTQYF.

This clonotype was seen more than once but under ten times. In DNA form, the CDR3 reads TGTGCCAGCAGCTTACCTCTAGGGACAGGGGACACCGGGGAGCTGTTTTTT. It yields the protein CASSLPLGTGDTGELFF. This rearrangement joins TRBV7-3 to TRBJ2-2, with TRBD1 identical over 10 bases. This CDR3 spans 17 amino acids. J gave up 3 bases and V 2 bases, and 6 bases lay outside the gene matches. The germline V gene encodes CDR1 SGHTA and CDR2 FQGTGA.

In regard to this clonotype: A read error may explain this, as a much larger clone is one base away. V gene TRBV20-1 combines with J gene TRBJ2-7; 7 positions agree with TRBD1. The CDR3 runs 13 residues. Germline values: CDR1 DFQATT, CDR2 SNEGSKA (reference sequence). Trimming removed 5 bases from V and 6 bases from J; junction bases left unmatched: 10. The CDR3 region has the DNA TGCAGTGCTGCCCCCGCGACAGGGACCGAGCAGTACTTC. Its translation is CSAAPATGTEQYF.

A note on this clonotype: It may be a read error: a sequence one base away is much more abundant. The rearrangement uses TRBV7-2 and TRBJ2-1; 9 bases match TRBD2. V shed 8 bases and J 7 bases; nucleotides not matched to a gene: 15. Germline V gene sequence: CDR1 SGHTA, CDR2 FQGNSA. The CDR3 covers 16 residues. This CDR3 reads CASGSPSGRFRNEQFF. The CDR3 bases are TGTGCCAGCGGCTCCCCGAGCGGGAGGTTTCGGAATGAGCAGTTCTTC.

Details on this clonotype: A read error may explain this, as a much larger clone is one base away. The genes are TRBV6-5 and TRBJ1-1; D remains ambiguous. The CDR3 has 15 amino acids. Germline CDR1 reads MNHEY; CDR2 reads SVGAGI. Trimming shortened V by 2 bases and J by 11 bases, and 21 bases separated the two germline ends. DNA of the CDR3: TGTGCCAGCAGTTACGCGAATGGCCTAACCTTGAGGGCTTTCTTT. Its protein is CASSYANGLTLRAFF.

In the case of this clonotype: One junction end disagrees with the germline gene, perhaps due to a read error. The rearrangement links TRBV20-1 to TRBJ2-4, with D perhaps TRBD1 (6 bases). The end of the DNA fits TRBJ2-7 better, so the J call may be wrong. This CDR3 comprises 14 residues. In germline, CDR1 is DFQATT, CDR2 SNEGSKA (reference sequence). The CDR3 loop reads CSARVPGTQNEQYF. DNA for the CDR3: TGCAGTGCCAGAGTACCGGGGACACAGAACGAGCAGTACTTC.

The rearrangement uses TRBV30 and TRBJ1-2; D call uncertain. The CDR3 totals 11 residues. With 0 bases removed from V and 7 bases from J, the gap between germline ends came to 6 bases. Germline lookup yields CDR1 GTSNPN and CDR2 SVGIG (reference sequence). The CDR3 bases are TGTGCCTGGAGTGTTTCGAGTGGCTACACCTTC. This gives the protein CAWSVSSGYTF. Full variable domain (missing parts from reference TRBV30 and TRBJ1-2): SQTIHQWPATLVQPVGSPLSLECTVEGTSNPNLYWYRQAAGRGLQLLFYSVGIGQISSEVPQNLSASRPQDRQFILSSKKLLLSDSGFYLCAWSVSSGYTFGSGTRLTVV.

The chain recombines TRBV4-1 with TRBJ1-1; D unclear. Per the germline V gene, CDR1 is MGHRA and CDR2 is YSYEKL. The CDR3 is 15 residues long. Trimming took off 0 bases at V and 5 bases at J, with 13 bases between the two ends. The CDR3 region has the DNA TGCGCCAGCAGCCAAGATCATCTTCGGTTTACTGAAGCTTTCTTT. Translated, it gives CASSQDHLRFTEAFF.

Of note for this clonotype: This clone may be a read error of a much larger clone one base away. The J gene is TRBJ1-6, the V gene TRBV20-1, with TRBD1 matching over 7 bases. The CDR3 has 15 residues. V lost 0 bases, J lost 10 bases, and 9 bases stayed unmatched. Germline assignment: CDR1 DFQATT and CDR2 SNEGSKA (reference sequence). CDR3 region: CSAREGTVVKSPLHF. CDR3 sequence (DNA): TGCAGTGCTAGAGAGGGGACAGTAGTTAAGTCACCCCTCCACTTT.

The chain carries TRBV5-6 and TRBJ2-1, with TRBD2 identical over 8 bases. The CDR3 is 13 amino acids. Losses at the gene ends were 4 bases for V and 12 bases for J; bases not matched to a gene: 9. Germline CDR1 is SGHDT and CDR2 is YYEEEE. CDR3 region: CASSLTLSGTQFF. The DNA for the CDR3 is TGTGCCAGCAGCCTAACCCTTAGCGGGACGCAGTTCTTC. The full variable domain, its missing parts supplied by reference TRBV5-6 and TRBJ2-1, is DAGVTQSPTHLIKTRGQQVTLRCSPKSGHDTVSWYQQALGQGPQFIFQYYEEEERQRGNFPDRFSGHQFPNYSSELNVNALLLGDSALYLCASSLTLSGTQFFGPGTRLTVL.

As to this clonotype: With a much larger clone just one base away, this may be a read error. The chain carries TRBV27 and TRBJ2-1; no firm D call. This CDR3 contains 15 residues. V shed 5 bases and J shed 0 bases, with 11 bases lying between them. Germline values: CDR1 MNHEY, CDR2 SMNVEV (reference sequence). CDR3 region: CASSPARNSYNEQFF. The CDR3 DNA sequence: TGTGCCAGCAGTCCAGCGCGGAACTCCTACAATGAGCAGTTCTTC.